This TCR beta chain emerged from a study of shared clonotypes between healthy human individuals. Measured with immunoSEQ multiplex PCR; TCRdb has only the in-frame clones, and not every one. The sample lists 2,500,000 or so clones, over 85% occurring once. V lost 7 bases to trimming and J lost 0 bases, with 10 bases between them. The CDR3 spans 14 residues. The germline V gene has CDR1 MDHEN and CDR2 SYDVKM. The sequence came from a man younger than 35 in good health. Some clones in this sample may be carry-over from other donors' samples. The chain uses TRBV28 and TRBJ1-3; D unresolved. The sample was naive CD4+ T cells from PBMCs. As for subset: CD45RA+ positively selected. The CDR3 is CASTPKGSGNTIYF. DNA of the CDR3: TGTGCCAGCACCCCTAAGGGCTCTGGAAACACCATATATTTT. The full variable domain, rest sourced from reference TRBV28 and TRBJ1-3, is DVKVTQSSRYLVKRTGEKVFLECVQDMDHENMFWYRQDPGLGLRLIYFSYDVKMKEKGDIPEGYSVSREKKERFSLILESASTNQTSMYLCASTPKGSGNTIYFGEGSWLTVV.